The rows below give T cell receptor beta chains drawn from one sample of a study of response to subunit inactivated influenza vaccine. TCRdb reanalysed the RT-PCR reads using MiXCR and keeps one entry per CDR3 protein. The data contain over 150,000 distinct CDR3 sequences, around an eighth of them seen just once; the ten biggest clones take up approximately 25%. The starting material was CD8+ T cells sorted from PBMCs, obtained about 5 days after vaccination. The source is a man aged 50 or older who received an inactivated influenza vaccine. Both conserved end residues are trimmed from each CDR3. Each record gives: V gene, CDR3 protein.

>TRBV20-1
SARELAGATDTQY
>TRBV28
ASRPTISSYEQY
>TRBV6-2/TRBV6-3
ASSSDRDPYEQY
>TRBV24-1
ATSDFPGDYEQY
>TRBV27
ASSLSGGIPSTDTQY
>TRBV11-2
ASSPILAAYEQY
>TRBV3-1
ASSQEGRPVTDTQY
>TRBV20-1
SAATGTGNQPQH
>TRBV6-2/TRBV6-3
ASSYVWSDTQY
>TRBV30
AWNHGGPYNEQF
>TRBV11-2
ASSLTRANTEAF
>TRBV4-3
ASSQDRGARDEQF
>TRBV29-1
SVEDRGNGELF
>TRBV29-1
SASVRVNYGYT
>TRBV11-2
ASSFGTKPYEQY
>TRBV5-1
ASSDWTSGANEQF
>TRBV7-4
ASSLPFRGSTDTQY
>TRBV5-6
ASSLERGIKQPQH
>TRBV18
ASSPEWDYEQY
>TRBV12-3/TRBV12-4
ASSFLTGGTDTQY
>TRBV14
ASSQGQGNEQF
>TRBV30
AWSVRTGVLNEQY
>TRBV4-3
ASSPNPGTGVGGELF
>TRBV19
ASSPLDPRVGAF
>TRBV19
ASSMAVRAYEQY
>TRBV28
ASTTFDSPYEQY
>TRBV20-1
SARSGTSGSYEQY
>TRBV11-1
ASSSRGGRGSSTDTQY
>TRBV4-1
ASSLGTLIPQNEQF
>TRBV5-6
ASSSPFRHSYNEQF
>TRBV11-1
ASSLDLAGQGNSYGYT
>TRBV14
ASSLRLAGGIDTQY
>TRBV7-2
ASSRARTVGEQY
>TRBV20-1
SARDLQREVYEQF
>TRBV28
ASSFNEQF
>TRBV6-1
ASRLSTGEFQETQY
>TRBV29-1
SVSPGLSYEQY
>TRBV28
ASSRTGGTEAF
>TRBV4-3
ASSLGLVYEQF
>TRBV6-1
ASSEWGQGAIQPQH
>TRBV4-1
ASSPIYGNTIY
>TRBV21-1
VSSKGGGRTGDAGTIY
>TRBV6-1
ASSPFVGKETQY
>TRBV5-1
ASSLAYSDRVYGYT
>TRBV11-2
ASSHNGEQY